This T cell receptor beta chain was documented in a study of CD8+CD57+ T cells in acquired aplastic anemia. Overall study context: Isolated CD4+ and CD8+ cells, once sorted, yielded DNA averaging roughly 3.2 ug.

Study conclusions and caveats: Patients and controls had in common 25 to 30 CD8+ CDR3 sequences.

V was pared by 5 bases and J by 0 bases, with 7 bases between. The CDR3 is made up of 13 amino acids. CDR1 and CDR2 (germline): SGHNT, YENEEA. With regard to this clonotype: The antigen remains unidentified.

Genomic DNA, the template, was used for profiling of the TCR beta VDJ and CDR3. TCRdb re-called the reads with MiXCR, one entry per CDR3 protein. Among 400,000 to 600,000 distinct CDR3 sequences listed, around 32% were seen once. Those patients picked for sequencing had displayed CD8+CD57+ cell expansion on flow cytometry. The TCR was taken from a human donor with aplastic anemia. The sequencing input was sorted CD4+, CD8+, or CD8+CD57+ T cells (not recorded which) from PBMCs. The chain links TRBV11-3 to TRBJ1-1; D unclear. CDR3 bases: TGTGCCAGCAGCCGCCCCTTGAACACTGAAGCTTTCTTT. Amino acid sequence: CASSRPLNTEAFF.